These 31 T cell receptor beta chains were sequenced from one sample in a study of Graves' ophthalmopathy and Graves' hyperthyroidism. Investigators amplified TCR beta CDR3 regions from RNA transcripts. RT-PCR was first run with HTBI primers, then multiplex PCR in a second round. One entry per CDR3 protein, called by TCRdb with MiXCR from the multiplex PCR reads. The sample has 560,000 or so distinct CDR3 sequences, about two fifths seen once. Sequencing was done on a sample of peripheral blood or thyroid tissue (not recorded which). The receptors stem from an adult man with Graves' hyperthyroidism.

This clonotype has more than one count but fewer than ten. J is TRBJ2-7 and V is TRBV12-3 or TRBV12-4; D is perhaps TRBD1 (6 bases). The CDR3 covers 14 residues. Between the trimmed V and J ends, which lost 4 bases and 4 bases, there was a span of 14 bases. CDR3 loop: CASSSRGSLYEQYF. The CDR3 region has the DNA TGTGCCAGCAGTTCGAGGGGGAGTCTTTACGAGCAGTACTTC.

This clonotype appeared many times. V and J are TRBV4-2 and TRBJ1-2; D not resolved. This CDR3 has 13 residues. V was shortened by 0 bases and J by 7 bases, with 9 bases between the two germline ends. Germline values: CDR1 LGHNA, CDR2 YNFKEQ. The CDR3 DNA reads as TGTGCCAGCAGCCAAGATCCCAGTTCTGGCTACACCTTC. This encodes CASSQDPSSGYTF.

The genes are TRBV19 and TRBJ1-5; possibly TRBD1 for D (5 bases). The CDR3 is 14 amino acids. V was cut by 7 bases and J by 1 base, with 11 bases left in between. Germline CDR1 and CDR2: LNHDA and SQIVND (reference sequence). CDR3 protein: CASNRGLSNQPQHF. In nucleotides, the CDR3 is TGTGCCAGTAATCGGGGGTTAAGCAATCAGCCCCAGCATTTT.

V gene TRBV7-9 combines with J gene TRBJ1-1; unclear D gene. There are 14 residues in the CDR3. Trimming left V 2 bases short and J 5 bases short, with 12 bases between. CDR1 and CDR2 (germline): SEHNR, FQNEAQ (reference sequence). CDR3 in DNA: TGTGCCAGCAGCTTACCAGAGGGAGATACTGAAGCTTTCTTT. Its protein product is CASSLPEGDTEAFF.

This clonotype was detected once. The CDR3 DNA follows: TGTGCCAATCCTTGGGGGAGGGGGCAAGATGAAAAACTGTTTTTT. This sequence encodes CANPWGRGQDEKLFF. The chain links TRBV7-2 to TRBJ1-4; 7 nucleotides align to TRBD1. Trimming removed 10 bases from V and 6 bases from J; junction bases left unmatched: 14. CDR1 SGHTA and CDR2 FQGNSA come from the germline V gene. This CDR3 has 15 amino acids. Filled out from reference TRBV7-2 and TRBJ1-4, the complete variable domain reads GAGVSQSPSNKVTEKGKDVELRCDPISGHTALYWYRQSLGQGLEFLIYFQGNSAPDKSGLPSDRFSAERTGGSVSTLTIQRTQQEDSAVYLCANPWGRGQDEKLFFGSGTQLSVL.

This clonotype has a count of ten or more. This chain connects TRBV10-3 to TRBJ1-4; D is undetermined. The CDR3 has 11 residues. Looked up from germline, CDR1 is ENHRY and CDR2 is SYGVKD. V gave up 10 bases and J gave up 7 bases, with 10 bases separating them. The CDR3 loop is CATSVSEKLFF. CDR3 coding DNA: TGTGCCACCTCTGTGAGTGAAAAACTGTTTTTT.

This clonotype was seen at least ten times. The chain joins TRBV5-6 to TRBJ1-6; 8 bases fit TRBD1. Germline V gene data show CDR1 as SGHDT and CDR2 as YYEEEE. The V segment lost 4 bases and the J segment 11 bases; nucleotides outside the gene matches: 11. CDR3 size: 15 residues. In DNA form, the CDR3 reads TGTGCCAGCAGCCTAACCGGGACAGGCTGGACACCCCTCCACTTT. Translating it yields CASSLTGTGWTPLHF.

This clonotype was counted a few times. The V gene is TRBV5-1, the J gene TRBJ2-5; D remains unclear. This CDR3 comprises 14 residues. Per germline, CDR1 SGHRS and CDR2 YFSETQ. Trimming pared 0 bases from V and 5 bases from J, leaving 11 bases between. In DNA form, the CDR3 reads TGCGCCAGCAGCTTGGTGGGCGTTAAGGAGACCCAGTACTTC. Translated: CASSLVGVKETQYF.

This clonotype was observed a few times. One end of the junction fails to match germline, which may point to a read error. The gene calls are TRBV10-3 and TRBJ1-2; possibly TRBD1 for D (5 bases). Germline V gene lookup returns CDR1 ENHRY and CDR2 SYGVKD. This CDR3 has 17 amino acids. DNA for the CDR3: TGTGCCAGCAGTTTCTATCGGGGAGGATCAGGGAACTATGGCTACACCTTC. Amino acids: CASSFYRGGSGNYGYTF.

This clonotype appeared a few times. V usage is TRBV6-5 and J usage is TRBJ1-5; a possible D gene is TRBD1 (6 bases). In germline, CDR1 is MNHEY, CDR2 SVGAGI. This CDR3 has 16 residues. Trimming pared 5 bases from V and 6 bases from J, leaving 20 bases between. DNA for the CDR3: TGTGCCAGCAGTGAAATGGCAGGGGAATTGGGTCAGCCCCAGCATTTT. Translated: CASSEMAGELGQPQHF.

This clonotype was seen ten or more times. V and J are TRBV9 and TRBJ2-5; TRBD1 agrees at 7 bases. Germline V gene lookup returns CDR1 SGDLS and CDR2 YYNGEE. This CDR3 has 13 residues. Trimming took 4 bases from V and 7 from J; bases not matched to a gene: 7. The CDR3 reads CASSQGGRGTQYF. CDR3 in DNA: TGTGCCAGCAGCCAAGGGGGCCGGGGGACCCAGTACTTC.

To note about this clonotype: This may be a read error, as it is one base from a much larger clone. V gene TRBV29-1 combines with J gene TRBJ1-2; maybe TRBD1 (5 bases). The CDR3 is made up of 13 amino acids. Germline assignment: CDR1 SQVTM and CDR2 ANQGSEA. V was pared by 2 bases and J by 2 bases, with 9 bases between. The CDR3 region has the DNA TGCAGCGTTGAAACGGGGGACAACTATGGCTACACCTTC. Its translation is CSVETGDNYGYTF.

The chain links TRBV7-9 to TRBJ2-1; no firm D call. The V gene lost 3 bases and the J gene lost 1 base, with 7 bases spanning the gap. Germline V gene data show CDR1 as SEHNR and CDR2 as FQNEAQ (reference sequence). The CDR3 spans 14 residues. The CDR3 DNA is TGTGCCAGCAGCTTCTCGGGTTCCTACAATGAGCAGTTCTTC. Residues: CASSFSGSYNEQFF.

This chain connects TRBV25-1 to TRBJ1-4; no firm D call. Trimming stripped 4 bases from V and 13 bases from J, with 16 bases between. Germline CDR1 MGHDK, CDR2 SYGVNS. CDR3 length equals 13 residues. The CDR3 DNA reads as TGTGCCAGCAGTGCCCACATTAATGATATACTGTTTTTT. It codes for CASSAHINDILFF.

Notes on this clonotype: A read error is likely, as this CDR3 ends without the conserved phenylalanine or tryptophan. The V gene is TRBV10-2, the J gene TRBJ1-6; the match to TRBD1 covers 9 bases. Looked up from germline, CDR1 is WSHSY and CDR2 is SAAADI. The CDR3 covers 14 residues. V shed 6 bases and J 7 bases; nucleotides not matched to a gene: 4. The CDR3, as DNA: TGCGCCAGCAGCAGACAGGGGGGGAATTCACCCCTCCACCTT. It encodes CASSRQGGNSPLHL.

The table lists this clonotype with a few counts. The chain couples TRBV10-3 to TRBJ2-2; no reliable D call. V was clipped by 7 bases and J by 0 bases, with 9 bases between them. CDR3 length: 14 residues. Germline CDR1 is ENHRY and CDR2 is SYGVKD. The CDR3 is CAITEATNTGELFF. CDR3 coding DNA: TGTGCCATCACCGAGGCGACGAACACCGGGGAGCTGTTTTTT.

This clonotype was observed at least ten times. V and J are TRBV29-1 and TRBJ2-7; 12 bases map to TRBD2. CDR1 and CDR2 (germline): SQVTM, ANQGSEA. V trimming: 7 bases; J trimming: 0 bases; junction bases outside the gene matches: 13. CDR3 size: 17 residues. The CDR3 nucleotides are TGCAGCGCCGAGGCACTAGCGGGGGGTAGGAGCTCCTACGAGCAGTACTTC. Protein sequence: CSAEALAGGRSSYEQYF.

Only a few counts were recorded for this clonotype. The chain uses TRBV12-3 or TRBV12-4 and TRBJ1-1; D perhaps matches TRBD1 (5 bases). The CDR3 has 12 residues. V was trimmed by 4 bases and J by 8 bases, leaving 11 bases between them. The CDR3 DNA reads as TGTGCCAGCAGTTGGGGGACCCCCGAAGCTTTCTTT. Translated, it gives CASSWGTPEAFF.

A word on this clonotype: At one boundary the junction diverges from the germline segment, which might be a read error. Here the CDR3 DNA reads TGTGCCGGCAGCCAAGATATAGGAACCGGGGAGCTGTTTTTT. Its translation: CAGSQDIGTGELFF. The rearrangement links TRBV14 to TRBJ2-2, with D unclear. Germline V CDR1 and CDR2: SGHDN, FVKESK. The CDR3 is 14 residues long.

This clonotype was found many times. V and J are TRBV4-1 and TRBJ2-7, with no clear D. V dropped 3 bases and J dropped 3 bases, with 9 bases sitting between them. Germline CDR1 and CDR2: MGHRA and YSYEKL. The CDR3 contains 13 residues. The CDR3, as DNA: TGCGCCAGCAGCCATAGCTACAGCTACGAGCAGTACTTC. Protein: CASSHSYSYEQYF.

This chain's CDR3 is CSARDFQGQNTEAFF. For the CDR3, the DNA is TGCAGTGCTAGAGATTTTCAGGGGCAGAACACTGAAGCTTTCTTT. V is TRBV20-1 and J is TRBJ1-1; possibly TRBD1 for D (6 bases). V dropped 0 bases and J dropped 1 base, with 12 bases sitting between them. The length of the CDR3 is 15 residues. Per germline, CDR1 DFQATT and CDR2 SNEGSKA (reference sequence).

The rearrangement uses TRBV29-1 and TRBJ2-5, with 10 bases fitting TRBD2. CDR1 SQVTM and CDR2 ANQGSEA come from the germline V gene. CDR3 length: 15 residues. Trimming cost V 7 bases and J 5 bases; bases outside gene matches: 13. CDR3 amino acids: CSGKTLAGLAETQYF. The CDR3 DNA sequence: TGCAGCGGTAAGACACTAGCGGGACTAGCGGAGACCCAGTACTTC.

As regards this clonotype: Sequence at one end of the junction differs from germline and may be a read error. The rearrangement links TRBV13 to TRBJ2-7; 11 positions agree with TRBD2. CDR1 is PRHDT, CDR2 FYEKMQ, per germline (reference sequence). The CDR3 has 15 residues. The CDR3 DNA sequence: TGTGCCAGCAGCTCCCTGGGTAGCGGGGGGGCGAAACCTATGTTC. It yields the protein CASSSLGSGGAKPMF.

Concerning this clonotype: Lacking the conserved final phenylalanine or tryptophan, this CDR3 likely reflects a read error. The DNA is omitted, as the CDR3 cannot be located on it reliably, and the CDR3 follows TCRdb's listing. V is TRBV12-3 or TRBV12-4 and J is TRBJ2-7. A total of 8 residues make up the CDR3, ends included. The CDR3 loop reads CASSEGTQ.

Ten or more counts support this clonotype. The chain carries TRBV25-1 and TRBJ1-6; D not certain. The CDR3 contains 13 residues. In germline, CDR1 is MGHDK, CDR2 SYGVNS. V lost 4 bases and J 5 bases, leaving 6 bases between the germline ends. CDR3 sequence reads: CASSGLHNSPLHF. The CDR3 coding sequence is TGTGCCAGCAGTGGACTCCATAATTCACCCCTCCACTTT.

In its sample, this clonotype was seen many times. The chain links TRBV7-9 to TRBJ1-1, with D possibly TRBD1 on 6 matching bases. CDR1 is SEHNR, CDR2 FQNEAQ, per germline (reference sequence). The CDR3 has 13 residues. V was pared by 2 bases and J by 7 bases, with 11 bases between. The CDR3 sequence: CASSLPGAGEAFF. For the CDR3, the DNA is TGTGCCAGCAGCTTACCGGGGGCAGGTGAAGCTTTCTTT. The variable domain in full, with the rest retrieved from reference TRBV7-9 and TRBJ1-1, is DTGVSQNPRHKITKRGQNVTFRCDPISEHNRLYWYRQTLGQGPEFLTYFQNEAQLEKSRLLSDRFSAERPKGSFSTLEIQRTEQGDSAMYLCASSLPGAGEAFFGQGTRLTVV.

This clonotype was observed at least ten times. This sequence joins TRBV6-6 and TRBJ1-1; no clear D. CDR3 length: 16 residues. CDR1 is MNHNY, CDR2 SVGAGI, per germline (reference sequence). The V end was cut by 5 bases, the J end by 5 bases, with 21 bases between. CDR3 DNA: TGTGCCAGCAGTGAAGAATACGGGCAGGCGGGGACTGAAGCTTTCTTT. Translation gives CASSEEYGQAGTEAFF.

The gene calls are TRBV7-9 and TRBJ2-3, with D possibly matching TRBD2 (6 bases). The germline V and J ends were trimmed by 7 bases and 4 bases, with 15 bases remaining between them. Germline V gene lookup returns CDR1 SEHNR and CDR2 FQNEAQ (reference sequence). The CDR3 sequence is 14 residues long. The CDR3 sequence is CASNAGLQADTQYF. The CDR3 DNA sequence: TGTGCCAGCAATGCCGGACTACAGGCAGATACGCAGTATTTT.

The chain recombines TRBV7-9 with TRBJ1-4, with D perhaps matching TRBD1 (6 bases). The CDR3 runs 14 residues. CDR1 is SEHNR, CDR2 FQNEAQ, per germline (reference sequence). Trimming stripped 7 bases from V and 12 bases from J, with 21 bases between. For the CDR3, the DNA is TGTGCCAGCACCTCTCGGGGGCTAGAGGAAGAACTGTTTTTT. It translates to CASTSRGLEEELFF.

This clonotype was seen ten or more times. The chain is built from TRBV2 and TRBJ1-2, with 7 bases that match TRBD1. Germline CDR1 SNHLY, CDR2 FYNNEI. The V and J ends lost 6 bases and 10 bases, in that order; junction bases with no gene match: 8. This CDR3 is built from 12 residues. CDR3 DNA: TGTGCCAGCAGCATCGGGACAGAGACCTACACCTTC. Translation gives CASSIGTETYTF.

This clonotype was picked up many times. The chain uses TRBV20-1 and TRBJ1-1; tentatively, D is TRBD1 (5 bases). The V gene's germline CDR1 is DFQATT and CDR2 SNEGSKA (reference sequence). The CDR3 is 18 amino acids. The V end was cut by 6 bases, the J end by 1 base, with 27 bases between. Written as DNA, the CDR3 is TGCAGTGCCGGTTCCCTGTCAGGATACGGGACCGAGAACACTGAAGCTTTCTTT. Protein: CSAGSLSGYGTENTEAFF.